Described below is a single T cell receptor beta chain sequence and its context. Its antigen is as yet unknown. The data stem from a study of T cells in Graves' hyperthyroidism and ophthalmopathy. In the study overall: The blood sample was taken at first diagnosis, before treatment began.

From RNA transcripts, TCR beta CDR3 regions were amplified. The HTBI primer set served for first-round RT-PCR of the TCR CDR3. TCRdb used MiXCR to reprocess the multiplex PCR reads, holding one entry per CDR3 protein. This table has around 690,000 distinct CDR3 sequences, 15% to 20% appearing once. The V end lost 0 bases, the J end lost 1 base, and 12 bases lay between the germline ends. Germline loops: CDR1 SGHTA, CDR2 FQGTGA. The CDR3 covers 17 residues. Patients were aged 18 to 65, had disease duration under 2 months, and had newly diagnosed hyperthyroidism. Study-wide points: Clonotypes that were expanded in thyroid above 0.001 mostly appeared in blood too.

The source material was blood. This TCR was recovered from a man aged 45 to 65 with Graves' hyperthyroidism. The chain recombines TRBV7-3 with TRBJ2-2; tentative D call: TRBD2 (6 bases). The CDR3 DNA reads TGTGCCAGCAGCTTAACTGAGGCGGGAAGGAACACCGGGGAGCTGTTTTTT. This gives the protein CASSLTEAGRNTGELFF.